The T cell receptor (beta chain) under discussion was sequenced for a study of T cell repertoires in cytomegalovirus infection. In the study overall: Newly reported HLA-C-restricted and thoroughly characterized HLA-B-restricted CMV epitopes were employed. Both CMV infection and a matching HLA type were indicated by public TCR beta signatures.

TCRdb passed the reads through MiXCR, listing each CDR3 protein once. In the table there are fewer than 650,000 distinct CDR3 sequences, almost 40% of which are singletons. Overall study findings and caveats: CMV-specific TCR beta clonotypes restricted by HLA-C were the ones dominating the ex vivo response. People with CMV and the relevant HLA were identified by cumulative public TCR beta family frequency.

V lost 0 bases to trimming and J lost 1 base, with 4 bases between them. The CDR3 is 13 amino acids. CDR1 and CDR2 from the germline V gene are MNHEY and SVGAGI. This clonotype was recorded a few times. Its target is not known. The TCR comes from a human donor in good health (CMV status not recorded). Some clones in this sample may be carry-over from other donors' samples. Sequencing was performed on cultured PBMCs, taken from culture after CMV antigen stimulation. J is TRBJ2-7 and V is TRBV6-5; D ambiguous. CDR3 sequence reads: CASSYSQSYEQYF. The DNA of the CDR3 is TGTGCCAGCAGTTACTCCCAATCCTACGAGCAGTACTTC.